These 29 T cell receptor beta chains came from one sample sequenced in a study of blood T cell repertoires in COVID-19. TCRdb keeps only in-frame clones here, not all; method: immunoSEQ multiplex PCR. The sample records hundreds of thousands of clones, approximately 86% being singletons. The specimen sequenced was peripheral blood. The receptors derive from a man aged 55-75 years with acute or convalescent COVID-19.

This clone is a singleton in its sample. This chain uses TRBV27 with TRBJ1-6, with 7 bases lining up with TRBD1. The junction had 9 bases not matched to a gene; V was cut back by 6 bases and J by 7 bases. CDR3 length: 15 residues. Germline CDR1 is MNHEY and CDR2 is SMNVEV (reference sequence). CDR3 in DNA: TGTGCCAGCAGGCCGCGGACAGGTACAAATTCACCCCTCCACTTT. This translates into CASRPRTGTNSPLHF.

This clone has a handful of counts. The chain recombines TRBV6-2 or TRBV6-3 with TRBJ2-3, with 7 bases that match TRBD2. The CDR3 sequence is 16 residues long. Germline CDR1 and CDR2: MNHEY and SVGEGT. Trimming cost V 0 bases and J 2 bases; bases outside gene matches: 5. CDR3 sequence reads: CASSYSGRGSTDTQYF. The CDR3 DNA reads TGTGCCAGCAGTTACTCGGGGCGGGGGTCCACAGATACGCAGTATTTT.

The gene calls are TRBV7-2 and TRBJ1-5; 9 bases map to TRBD1. There are 16 residues in the CDR3. V was clipped by 1 base and J by 2 bases; unmatched bases: 3. Germline CDR1 and CDR2: SGHTA and FQGNSA. CDR3 residues: CASSLDRGLGNQPQHF. The CDR3 region has the DNA TGTGCCAGCAGCTTAGACAGGGGGCTTGGCAATCAGCCCCAGCATTTT.

V usage is TRBV29-1 and J usage is TRBJ2-1, with 8 bases matching TRBD2. J lost 7 bases, V lost 7 bases, and 6 bases had no gene match. Germline CDR1 SQVTM, CDR2 ANQGSEA. This CDR3 is 12 amino acids long. In nucleotides, the CDR3 is TGCAGCGCGCGGGGGGTTGGTAATGAGCAGTTCTTC. This translates into CSARGVGNEQFF.

This clone has a handful of counts. CDR3 amino acids: CASSFGIGEAPLHF. CDR3 coding DNA: TGTGCCAGCAGCTTCGGAATCGGGGAGGCACCCCTCCACTTT. The rearrangement uses TRBV7-9 and TRBJ1-6; D not resolved. Per germline, CDR1 SEHNR and CDR2 FQNEAQ (reference sequence). V shed 3 bases and J shed 11 bases, with 14 bases lying between them. This CDR3 contains 14 residues.

The CDR3 coding sequence is TGTGCCAGCAGCTTTGGGGGCTTACAAGAGACCCAGTACTTC. This sequence encodes CASSFGGLQETQYF. The gene calls are TRBV7-2 and TRBJ2-5, with D tentatively TRBD1 (6 bases). V was pared by 3 bases and J by 2 bases, with 10 bases between. The V gene's germline CDR1 is SGHTA and CDR2 FQGNSA. The CDR3 has 14 amino acids.

The chain joins TRBV30 to TRBJ2-7; the D is unclear. V lost 2 bases and J 0 bases, leaving 14 bases between the germline ends. Per germline, CDR1 GTSNPN and CDR2 SVGIG (reference sequence). This CDR3 contains 15 residues. CDR3 sequence (DNA): TGTGCCTGGAGTCCACCTTGGCCAGGCTCCTACGAGCAGTACTTC. Protein: CAWSPPWPGSYEQYF.

CDR3: CASSLGTDGNQPQHF. In DNA form, the CDR3 reads TGTGCCAGCAGTCTCGGGACAGATGGCAATCAGCCCCAGCATTTT. The rearrangement links TRBV5-8 to TRBJ1-5, with 7 nucleotides matching TRBD1. This CDR3 spans 15 amino acids. Trimming took 5 bases from V and 2 from J; bases not matched to a gene: 7. Germline V gives CDR1 SGHTS, CDR2 YDEGEE.

The chain is built from TRBV11-2 and TRBJ2-5; 8 nucleotides match TRBD2. CDR3 length equals 15 residues. Germline V CDR1 and CDR2: SGHAT, FQNNGV. J lost 0 bases, V lost 5 bases, and 5 bases had no gene match. The CDR3: CASSGLRGDQETQYF. DNA of the CDR3: TGTGCCAGCAGCGGCTTGCGGGGGGACCAAGAGACCCAGTACTTC.

The chain is built from TRBV7-2 and TRBJ1-1, with TRBD1 identical over 9 bases. The CDR3 has 16 residues. The V gene end was trimmed by 5 bases and the J gene end by 6 bases; junction bases not matched to a gene: 13. The germline gives CDR1 SGHTA, CDR2 FQGNSA. The CDR3: CASSPGWRQGGAEAFF. The CDR3 bases are TGTGCCAGCAGCCCCGGGTGGAGACAGGGGGGGGCTGAAGCTTTCTTT.

V gene TRBV6-5 combines with J gene TRBJ2-5, with D perhaps TRBD2 (5 bases). The V and J ends lost 2 bases and 4 bases respectively, with 14 bases between them. CDR1 MNHEY and CDR2 SVGAGI come from the germline V gene. The CDR3 spans 15 residues. The CDR3 protein is CASSYTPGVRETQYF. The CDR3 DNA is TGTGCCAGCAGTTACACCCCCGGGGTCCGAGAGACCCAGTACTTC.

The gene calls are TRBV7-2 and TRBJ2-7; D possibly corresponds to TRBD1 (5 bases). V was shortened by 1 base and J by 2 bases, with 9 bases between the two germline ends. Germline CDR1 is SGHTA and CDR2 is FQGNSA. The CDR3 covers 14 residues. For the CDR3, the DNA is TGTGCCAGCAGCTTAGGGGGCGTCGCCTACGAGCAGTACTTC. It is translated as CASSLGGVAYEQYF.

V is TRBV19 and J is TRBJ1-5; maybe TRBD1 (6 bases). Trimming stripped 7 bases from V and 2 bases from J, with 15 bases between. The CDR3 loop spans 15 amino acids. Germline lookup yields CDR1 LNHDA and CDR2 SQIVND (reference sequence). This CDR3 reads CASTPGGPRNQPQHF. The CDR3 DNA reads TGTGCCAGTACCCCGGGGGGGCCCCGCAATCAGCCCCAGCATTTT.

The chain combines TRBV11-2 with TRBJ2-1, with a weak D call TRBD2 (6 bases). The CDR3 runs 15 residues. V lost 1 base, J lost 4 bases, and 11 bases lay in between. Germline V gene sequence: CDR1 SGHAT, CDR2 FQNNGV. Here the CDR3 DNA reads TGTGCCAGCAGCTTAGGGCCCGGGACTTACAATGAGCAGTTCTTC. Translated: CASSLGPGTYNEQFF.

V gene TRBV18 combines with J gene TRBJ2-5; D uncertain. The germline V gene encodes CDR1 KGHSH and CDR2 LQKENI. Deletions cut 3 bases from V and 1 base from J, with 12 bases between. The CDR3 covers 15 residues. CDR3 residues: CASSPIVSVQETQYF. In DNA, the CDR3 is TGTGCCAGCTCACCGATCGTGAGCGTCCAAGAGACCCAGTACTTC.

The chain has TRBV19 and TRBJ2-3; 7 bases map to TRBD2. Trimming at V came to 4 bases and at J to 6 bases, leaving 7 bases not matched to a gene. Germline loops: CDR1 LNHDA, CDR2 SQIVND (reference sequence). The CDR3 spans 14 residues. The CDR3 DNA reads TGTGCCAGTAGTAGCGGGACTATGTACGATACGCAGTATTTT. This encodes CASSSGTMYDTQYF.

The J gene is TRBJ2-1, the V gene TRBV6-7, with D perhaps matching TRBD2 (6 bases). TRBV6-7 is an ORF, with its function uncertain. The CDR3 consists of 13 residues. V was cut by 2 bases and J by 15 bases, with 17 bases left in between. The DNA for the CDR3 is TGTGCCAGCAGTTACAATCCCCGGGGGTTGCGGTTCTTC. Translation: CASSYNPRGLRFF.

The CDR3 DNA is TGCGCCAGCAGTCCGGCGGGGAACTTGAACACTGAAGCTTTCTTT. Protein product: CASSPAGNLNTEAFF. V usage is TRBV5-1 and J usage is TRBJ1-1; D ambiguous. Trimming removed 5 bases from V and 0 bases from J, with 14 bases in between. Germline loops: CDR1 SGHRS, CDR2 YFSETQ. The CDR3 loop spans 15 amino acids. The entire variable domain, with the rest obtained from reference TRBV5-1 and TRBJ1-1, is as follows: KAGVTQTPRYLIKTRGQQVTLSCSPISGHRSVSWYQQTPGQGLQFLFEYFSETQRNKGNFPGRFSGRQFSNSRSEMNVSTLELGDSALYLCASSPAGNLNTEAFFGQGTRLTVV.

V and J are TRBV5-4 and TRBJ1-4, with TRBD1 matching 9 bases. Trimming removed 2 bases from V and 0 bases from J; junction bases left unmatched: 2. Germline assignment: CDR1 SGHNT and CDR2 YYREEE (reference sequence). The CDR3 is 16 residues long. The CDR3: CASSLQGAATNEKLFF. CDR3 sequence (DNA): TGTGCCAGCAGCTTACAGGGGGCGGCAACTAATGAAAAACTGTTTTTT. The entire variable domain, with the rest obtained from reference TRBV5-4 and TRBJ1-4, is as follows: ETGVTQSPTHLIKTRGQQVTLRCSSQSGHNTVSWYQQALGQGPQFIFQYYREEENGRGNFPPRFSGLQFPNYSSELNVNALELDDSALYLCASSLQGAATNEKLFFGSGTQLSVL.

The rearrangement joins TRBV5-1 to TRBJ1-3; D remains unclear. Trimming took 0 bases from V and 0 from J, leaving 4 bases between them. CDR3 length equals 14 residues. Germline assignment: CDR1 SGHRS and CDR2 YFSETQ. The CDR3 sequence: CASSLGVSGNTIYF. CDR3 nucleotide sequence: TGCGCCAGCAGCTTGGGAGTCTCTGGAAACACCATATATTTT.

This clone was recorded once. This sequence joins TRBV7-8 and TRBJ2-2, with D perhaps TRBD1 (6 bases). This CDR3 has 17 amino acids. Germline V lookup: CDR1 SGHVS, CDR2 FQNEAQ. V was trimmed by 2 bases and J by 5 bases, leaving 18 bases between them. CDR3 coding DNA: TGTGCCAGCAGCTTATACCCCCAGGGGCTCGGGACCGGGGAGCTGTTTTTT. Residues: CASSLYPQGLGTGELFF. The full variable domain, completed using reference TRBV7-8 and TRBJ2-2, is GAGVSQSPRYKVAKRGQDVALRCDPISGHVSLFWYQQALGQGPEFLTYFQNEAQLDKSGLPSDRFFAERPEGSVSTLKIQRTQQEDSAVYLCASSLYPQGLGTGELFFGEGSRLTVL.

The rearrangement uses TRBV19 and TRBJ1-3; 7 bases line up with TRBD1. In germline, CDR1 is LNHDA, CDR2 SQIVND (reference sequence). This CDR3 has 15 amino acids. V shed 8 bases, J shed 2 bases, and the junction held 9 bases outside the gene matches. This CDR3 is CASGPGTDPGNTIYF. CDR3 bases: TGTGCCAGTGGCCCTGGGACAGACCCTGGAAACACCATATATTTT. Based on the CDR3 plus reference TRBV19 and TRBJ1-3, the full variable domain is DGGITQSPKYLFRKEGQNVTLSCEQNLNHDAMYWYRQDPGQGLRLIYYSQIVNDFQKGDIAEGYSVSREKKESFPLTVTSAQKNPTAFYLCASGPGTDPGNTIYFGEGSWLTVV.

V gene TRBV3-1 (or the pseudogene TRBV3-2) combines with J gene TRBJ2-2, with TRBD1 identical over 7 bases. Germline V gene data show CDR1 as LGHDT and CDR2 as YNNKEL (reference sequence). The CDR3 consists of 16 residues. The J segment lost 6 bases and the V segment lost 0 bases, leaving 7 bases of the junction unmatched. CDR3 nucleotides: TGTGCCAGCAGCCAAGAAGGCCCGACAGGGCCCGGGGAGCTGTTTTTT. This codes for CASSQEGPTGPGELFF.

The chain carries TRBV6-1 and TRBJ2-7; no firm D call. The CDR3 is made up of 13 amino acids. V lost 3 bases, J lost 2 bases, and 8 bases lay in between. The germline V gene encodes CDR1 MNHNS and CDR2 SASEGT. The CDR3 bases are TGTGCCAGCAGTGATGGCAGGCCCTACGAGCAGTACTTC. Its protein product is CASSDGRPYEQYF.

V gene TRBV6-5 combines with J gene TRBJ2-1; tentatively, D is TRBD1 (5 bases). The CDR3 sequence is 14 residues long. Germline lookup yields CDR1 MNHEY and CDR2 SVGAGI. Between the trimmed V and J ends, which lost 0 bases and 4 bases, there was a span of 7 bases. The CDR3 DNA reads as TGTGCCAGCAGTTACTCGAGACAGTACAATGAGCAGTTCTTC. The encoded protein is CASSYSRQYNEQFF.

The V and J genes are TRBV5-1 and TRBJ2-3; TRBD2 aligns across 11 bases. V lost 4 bases to trimming and J lost 6 bases; unmatched junction nucleotides: 10. Germline V CDR1 and CDR2: SGHRS, YFSETQ. The CDR3 runs 16 residues. CDR3 loop: CASSLLAGGRLDTQYF. The CDR3 coding sequence is TGCGCCAGCAGCCTTTTAGCGGGGGGGCGGTTGGATACGCAGTATTTT.

The chain carries TRBV5-1 and TRBJ1-1, with D unclear. The CDR3 loop spans 14 amino acids. Germline V gene data show CDR1 as SGHRS and CDR2 as YFSETQ. V lost 4 bases, J lost 2 bases, and 12 bases lay in between. The CDR3 here is CASSPTGGNTEAFF. CDR3 coding DNA: TGCGCCAGCAGCCCCACCGGAGGAAACACTGAAGCTTTCTTT.

The sample holds many counts of this clone. The rearrangement links TRBV5-5 to TRBJ1-3, with D possibly matching TRBD1 (5 bases). The CDR3 is 17 residues long. Germline CDR1 reads SGHKS; CDR2 reads YYEKEE (reference sequence). V was pared by 4 bases and J by 2 bases, with 19 bases between. The CDR3 region is CASSIVPWQGTGNTIYF. The CDR3 nucleotides read TGTGCCAGCAGCATTGTTCCTTGGCAGGGCACTGGAAACACCATATATTTT.

The chain links TRBV6-5 to TRBJ1-6, with D possibly TRBD1 on 6 matching bases. The V gene lost 2 bases and the J gene lost 8 bases, with 13 bases spanning the gap. CDR1 and CDR2 (germline): MNHEY, SVGAGI. This CDR3 has 15 residues. This CDR3 reads CASSYRDIYDSPLHF. The DNA of the CDR3 is TGTGCCAGCAGTTACCGGGACATCTACGATTCACCCCTCCACTTT.